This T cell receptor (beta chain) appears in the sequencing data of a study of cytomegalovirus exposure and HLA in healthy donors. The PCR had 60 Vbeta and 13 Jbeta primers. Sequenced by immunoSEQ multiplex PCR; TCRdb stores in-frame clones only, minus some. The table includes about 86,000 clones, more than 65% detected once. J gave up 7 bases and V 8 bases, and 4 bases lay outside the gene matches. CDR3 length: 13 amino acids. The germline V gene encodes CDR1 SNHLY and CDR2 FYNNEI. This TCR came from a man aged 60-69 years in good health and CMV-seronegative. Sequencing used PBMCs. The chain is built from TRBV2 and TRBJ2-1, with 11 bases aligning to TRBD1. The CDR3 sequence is CASRRDRGNEQFF. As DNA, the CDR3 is TGTGCCAGCCGACGGGACAGGGGGAATGAGCAGTTCTTC.